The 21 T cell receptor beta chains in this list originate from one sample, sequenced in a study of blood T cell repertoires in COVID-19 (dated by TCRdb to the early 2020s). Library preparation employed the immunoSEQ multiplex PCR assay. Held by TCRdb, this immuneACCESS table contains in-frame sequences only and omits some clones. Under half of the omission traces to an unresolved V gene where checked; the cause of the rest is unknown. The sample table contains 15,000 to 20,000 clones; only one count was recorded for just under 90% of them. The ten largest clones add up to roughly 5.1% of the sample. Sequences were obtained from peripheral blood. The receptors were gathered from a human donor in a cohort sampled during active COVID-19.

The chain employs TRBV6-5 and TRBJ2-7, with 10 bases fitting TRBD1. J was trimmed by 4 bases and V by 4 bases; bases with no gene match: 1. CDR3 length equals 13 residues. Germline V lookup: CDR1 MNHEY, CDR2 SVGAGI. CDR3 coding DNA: TGTGCCAGCAGTTTGGGACAGGGGTACGAGCAGTACTTC. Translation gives CASSLGQGYEQYF.

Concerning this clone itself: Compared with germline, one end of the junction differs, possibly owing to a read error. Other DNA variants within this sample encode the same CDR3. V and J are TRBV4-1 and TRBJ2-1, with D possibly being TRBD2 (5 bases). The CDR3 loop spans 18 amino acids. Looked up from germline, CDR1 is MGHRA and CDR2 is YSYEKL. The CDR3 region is CASSQDPYTGLTYNEQFF. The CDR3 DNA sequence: TGCGCCAGCAGCCAAGATCCTTATACGGGATTAACCTATAATGAGCAGTTCTTC.

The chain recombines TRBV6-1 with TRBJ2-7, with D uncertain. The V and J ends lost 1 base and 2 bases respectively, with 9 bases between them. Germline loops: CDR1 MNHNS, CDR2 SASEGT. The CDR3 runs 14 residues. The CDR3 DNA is TGTGCCAGCAGTGAAGGTAGCATTCCCTACGAGCAGTACTTC. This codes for CASSEGSIPYEQYF.

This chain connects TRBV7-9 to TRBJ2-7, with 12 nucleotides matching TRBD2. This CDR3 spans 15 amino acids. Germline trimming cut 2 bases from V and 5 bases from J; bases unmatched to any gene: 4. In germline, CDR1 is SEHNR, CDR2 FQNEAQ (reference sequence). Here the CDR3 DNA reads TGTGCCAGCAGCTTACTAGCGGGAGGGCCGGACGAGCAGTACTTC. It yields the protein CASSLLAGGPDEQYF. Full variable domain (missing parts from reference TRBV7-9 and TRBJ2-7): DTGVSQNPRHKITKRGQNVTFRCDPISEHNRLYWYRQTLGQGPEFLTYFQNEAQLEKSRLLSDRFSAERPKGSFSTLEIQRTEQGDSAMYLCASSLLAGGPDEQYFGPGTRLTVT.

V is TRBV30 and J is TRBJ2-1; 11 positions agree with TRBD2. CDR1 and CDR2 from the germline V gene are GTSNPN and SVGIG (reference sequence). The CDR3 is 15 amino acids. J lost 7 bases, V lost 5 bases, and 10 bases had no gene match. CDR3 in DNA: TGTGCCTGGGAGATTTTAGCGGGAGGGGGGAATGAGCAGTTCTTC. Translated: CAWEILAGGGNEQFF.

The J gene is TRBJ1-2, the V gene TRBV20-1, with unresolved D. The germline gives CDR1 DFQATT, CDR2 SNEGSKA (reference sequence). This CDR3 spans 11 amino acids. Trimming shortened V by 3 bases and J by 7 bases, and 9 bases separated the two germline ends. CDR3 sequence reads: CSARTRAGYTF. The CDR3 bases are TGCAGTGCTAGGACTAGGGCTGGCTACACCTTC.

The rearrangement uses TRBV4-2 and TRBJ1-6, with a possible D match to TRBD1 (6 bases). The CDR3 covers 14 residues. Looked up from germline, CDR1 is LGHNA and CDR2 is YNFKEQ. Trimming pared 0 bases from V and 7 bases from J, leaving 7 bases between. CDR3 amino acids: CASSQDRGNSPLHF. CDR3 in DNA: TGTGCCAGCAGCCAAGATAGGGGGAATTCACCCCTCCACTTT.

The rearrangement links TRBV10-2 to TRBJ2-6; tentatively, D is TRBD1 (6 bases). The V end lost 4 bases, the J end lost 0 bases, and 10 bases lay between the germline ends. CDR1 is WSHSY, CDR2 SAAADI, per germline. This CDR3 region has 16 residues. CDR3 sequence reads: CASSGTEASGANVLTF. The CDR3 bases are TGCGCCAGCAGTGGGACAGAAGCCTCTGGGGCCAACGTCCTGACTTTC.

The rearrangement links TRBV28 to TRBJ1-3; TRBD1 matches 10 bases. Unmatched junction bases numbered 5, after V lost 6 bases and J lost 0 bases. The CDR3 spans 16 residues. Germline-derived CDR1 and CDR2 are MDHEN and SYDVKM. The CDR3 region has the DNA TGTGCCAGCAGGGAGGACAGGGGGATCTCTGGAAACACCATATATTTT. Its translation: CASREDRGISGNTIYF.

CDR3 DNA sequence: TGTGCCAGCTCACCGGAGGCTATGCGGGTCAATGAGACCCAGTACTTC. It is translated as CASSPEAMRVNETQYF. This chain uses TRBV18 with TRBJ2-5; D perhaps matches TRBD2 (5 bases). The ends were cut back, 3 bases at V and 5 bases at J, with 19 bases in the middle. Germline V lookup: CDR1 KGHSH, CDR2 LQKENI. This CDR3 is built from 16 residues.

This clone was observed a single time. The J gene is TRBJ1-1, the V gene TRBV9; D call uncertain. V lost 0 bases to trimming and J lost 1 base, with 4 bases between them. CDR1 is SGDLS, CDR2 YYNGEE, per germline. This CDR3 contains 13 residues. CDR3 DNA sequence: TGTGCCAGCAGCGTAGACACGAACACTGAAGCTTTCTTT. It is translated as CASSVDTNTEAFF.

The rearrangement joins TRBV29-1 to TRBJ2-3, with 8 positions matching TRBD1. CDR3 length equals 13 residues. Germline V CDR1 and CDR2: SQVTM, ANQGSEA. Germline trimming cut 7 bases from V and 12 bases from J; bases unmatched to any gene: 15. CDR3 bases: TGCAGCGCCCGGATGACAGGGGCGGACGTACAGTATTTT. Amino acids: CSARMTGADVQYF.

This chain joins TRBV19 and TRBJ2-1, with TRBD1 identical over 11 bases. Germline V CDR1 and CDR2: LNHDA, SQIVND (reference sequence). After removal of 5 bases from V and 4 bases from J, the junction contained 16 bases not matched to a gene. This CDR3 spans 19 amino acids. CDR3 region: CASSGWTGGSLAGYNEQFF. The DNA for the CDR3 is TGTGCCAGTAGTGGCTGGACAGGGGGCTCACTAGCGGGTTACAATGAGCAGTTCTTC.

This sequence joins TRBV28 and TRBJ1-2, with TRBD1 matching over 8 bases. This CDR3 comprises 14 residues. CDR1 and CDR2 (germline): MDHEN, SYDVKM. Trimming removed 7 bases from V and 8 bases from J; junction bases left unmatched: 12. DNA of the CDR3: TGTGCCAGCACCCCCCCAGGGGGCGCCGAGGGCTACACCTTC. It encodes CASTPPGGAEGYTF.

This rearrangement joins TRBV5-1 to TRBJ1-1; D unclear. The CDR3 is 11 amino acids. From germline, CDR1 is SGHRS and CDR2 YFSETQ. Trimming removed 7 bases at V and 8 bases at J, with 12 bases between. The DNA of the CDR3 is TGCGCCAGCCGTTCGAGCCTAGAAGCTTTCTTT. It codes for CASRSSLEAFF.

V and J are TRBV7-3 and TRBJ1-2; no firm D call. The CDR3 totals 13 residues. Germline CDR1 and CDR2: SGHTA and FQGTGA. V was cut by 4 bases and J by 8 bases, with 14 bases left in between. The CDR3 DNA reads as TGTGCCAGCAGCTATAACGGGGTAGAAGGCTACACCTTC. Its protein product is CASSYNGVEGYTF.

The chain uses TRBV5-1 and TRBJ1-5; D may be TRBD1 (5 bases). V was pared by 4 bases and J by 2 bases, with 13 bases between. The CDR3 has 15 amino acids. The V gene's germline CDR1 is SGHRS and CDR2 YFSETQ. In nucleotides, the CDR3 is TGCGCCAGCAGCCGTAATGGAGGGGGCAATCAGCCCCAGCATTTT. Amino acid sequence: CASSRNGGGNQPQHF.

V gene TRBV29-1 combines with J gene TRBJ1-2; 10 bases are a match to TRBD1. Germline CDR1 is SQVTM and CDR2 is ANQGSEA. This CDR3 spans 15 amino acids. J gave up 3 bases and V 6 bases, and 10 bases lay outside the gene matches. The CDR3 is CSVDPRTGGDYGYTF. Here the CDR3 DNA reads TGCAGCGTGGACCCTAGGACAGGGGGGGACTATGGCTACACCTTC.

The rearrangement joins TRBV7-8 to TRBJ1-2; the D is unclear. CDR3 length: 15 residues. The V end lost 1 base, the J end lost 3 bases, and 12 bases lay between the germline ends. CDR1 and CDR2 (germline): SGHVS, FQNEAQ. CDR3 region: CASSLGSARYYGYTF. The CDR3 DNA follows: TGTGCCAGCAGCTTAGGATCAGCGAGGTACTATGGCTACACCTTC.

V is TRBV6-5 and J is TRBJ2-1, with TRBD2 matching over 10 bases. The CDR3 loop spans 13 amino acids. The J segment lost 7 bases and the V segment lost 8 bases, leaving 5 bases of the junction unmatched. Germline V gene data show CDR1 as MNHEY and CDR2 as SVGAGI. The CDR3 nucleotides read TGTGCCAGCTTCAGTAGCGGGGGGAATGAGCAGTTCTTC. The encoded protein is CASFSSGGNEQFF.

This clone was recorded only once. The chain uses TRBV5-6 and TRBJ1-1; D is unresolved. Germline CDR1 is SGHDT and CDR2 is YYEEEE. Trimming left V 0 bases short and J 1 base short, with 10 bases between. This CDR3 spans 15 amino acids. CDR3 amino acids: CASSLDSGPNTEAFF. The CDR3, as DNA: TGTGCCAGCAGCTTGGATAGCGGGCCGAACACTGAAGCTTTCTTT.